The 10 T cell receptor beta chains given below trace back to one sample, sequenced in a study of early T cells in non-severe SARS-CoV-2 infection. TCRdb reprocessed the 5' RACE reads via MiXCR and lists one record per CDR3 protein. Of 97,000 or so distinct CDR3 sequences detected, roughly 11% appear once; the ten largest clones hold 4.7%. The sequencing used whole blood, collected at baseline. The receptors derive from an adult who was a healthcare worker with PCR-confirmed SARS-CoV-2 infection or an uninfected control (not recorded which).

The chain joins TRBV11-2 to TRBJ2-1, with TRBD2 matching over 8 bases. Trimming cost V 7 bases and J 7 bases; bases outside gene matches: 12. CDR1 and CDR2 from the germline V gene are SGHAT and FQNNGV. The CDR3 runs 15 residues. The CDR3 region is CASTIGRGGQNEQFF. The CDR3 DNA sequence: TGTGCCAGCACCATTGGACGGGGGGGCCAGAATGAGCAGTTCTTC.

This clonotype was counted only a few times. V is TRBV11-3 and J is TRBJ2-1; D is possibly TRBD2 (5 bases). Germline V gene data show CDR1 as SGHNT and CDR2 as YENEEA. The CDR3 consists of 15 residues. Trimming removed 3 bases at V and 5 bases at J, with 14 bases between. The CDR3 here is CASSFDGGQNNEQFF. The CDR3 DNA sequence: TGTGCCAGCAGCTTTGATGGAGGCCAGAACAATGAGCAGTTCTTC.

This clonotype was counted a few times. The V gene is TRBV3-1, the J gene TRBJ2-1; D not certain. Germline V gene lookup returns CDR1 LGHDT and CDR2 YNNKEL (reference sequence). This CDR3 is built from 14 residues. Trimming left V 1 base short and J 3 bases short, with 7 bases between. This chain's CDR3 is CASSQGPSYNEQFF. CDR3 coding DNA: TGTGCCAGCAGCCAAGGACCTAGCTACAATGAGCAGTTCTTC.

Only one count was recorded for this clonotype. The CDR3 bases are TGCAGCGTTGAAGATCTTTCGGCAGGGACACACACCGGGGAGCTGTTTTTT. Protein sequence: CSVEDLSAGTHTGELFF. The chain joins TRBV29-1 to TRBJ2-2, with a possible D match to TRBD1 (6 bases). V was pared by 0 bases and J by 3 bases, with 17 bases between. The CDR3 length is 17 residues. The germline V gene encodes CDR1 SQVTM and CDR2 ANQGSEA.

The chain's CDR3 is CSPLGAILAYNEQFF. In DNA, the CDR3 is TGCAGCCCGCTAGGTGCAATTCTGGCCTACAATGAGCAGTTCTTC. V usage is TRBV20-1 and J usage is TRBJ2-1, with D hard to call. There are 15 residues in the CDR3. From germline, CDR1 is DFQATT and CDR2 SNEGSKA (reference sequence).

This clonotype was seen a handful of times. This chain uses TRBV7-2 with TRBJ1-1; 7 nucleotides agree with TRBD1. Trimming at V came to 5 bases and at J to 3 bases, leaving 12 bases not matched to a gene. Germline loops: CDR1 SGHTA, CDR2 FQGNSA. This CDR3 spans 16 amino acids. Written as DNA, the CDR3 is TGTGCCAGCAGCGTCGGGACAGAGAGGGCTGACACTGAAGCTTTCTTT. Protein product: CASSVGTERADTEAFF.

The chain links TRBV7-6 to TRBJ2-5, with no clear D. V lost 1 base, J lost 4 bases, and 10 bases lay in between. The CDR3 has 14 residues. The germline CDR1 and CDR2 sequences are SGHVS and FNYEAQ. For the CDR3, the DNA is TGTGCCAGCAGCTTAGAGGGAAAGGGAGAGACCCAGTACTTC. Its translation is CASSLEGKGETQYF.

V gene TRBV6-6 combines with J gene TRBJ2-1; the D call may be TRBD1 or TRBD2 (5 bases each). The V end was cut by 0 bases, the J end by 9 bases, with 15 bases between. The germline V gene has CDR1 MNHNY and CDR2 SVGAGI (reference sequence). The CDR3 runs 15 residues. CDR3 sequence reads: CASSYSRDEASEQFF. CDR3 nucleotides: TGTGCCAGCAGTTACTCCCGGGACGAGGCCAGTGAGCAGTTCTTC.

This clonotype was seen only once. This sequence joins TRBV14 and TRBJ2-7; D not resolved. Germline loops: CDR1 SGHDN, CDR2 FVKESK. This CDR3 contains 14 residues. Trimming left V 8 bases short and J 4 bases short, with 18 bases between. The chain's CDR3 is CASAVGMGAYEQYF. Here the CDR3 DNA reads TGTGCCAGCGCTGTGGGCATGGGCGCTTACGAGCAGTACTTC.

In this sample, this clonotype turned up a few times. This chain links TRBV6-1 with TRBJ1-6; D unresolved. Trimming removed 9 bases at V and 4 bases at J, with 10 bases between. Germline assignment: CDR1 MNHNS and CDR2 SASEGT. The CDR3 contains 13 residues. The CDR3 reads CASHADYNSPLHF. In nucleotides, the CDR3 is TGTGCCAGTCACGCTGATTATAATTCACCCCTCCACTTT.